These T cell receptor beta chains were read from a single sample in a study of shared clonotypes between healthy human individuals. TCRdb keeps only in-frame clones here, not all; method: immunoSEQ multiplex PCR. The sample includes some 2,500,000 clones, about nine tenths seen only once; the top ten take roughly 0.34%. The sequenced sample was naive CD4+ T cells from PBMCs. These receptors were collected from a man between 18 and 35 years old in good health. Some clones in this sample may be carry-over from other donors' samples. CDR3s include the opening cysteine and the closing phenylalanine or tryptophan. Fields, in order: J gene, D gene, V gene, clone size, CDR3 protein, CDR3 DNA. The D gene is left open where the match is weak. A clone size is listed for some rows: how often the clone was seen (once, few, many), or a class if it is expanded.

TRBJ2-3,-,TRBV10-3,-,CAINGDRGIADTQYF,TGTGCCATCAACGGGGACCGAGGGATAGCAGATACGCAGTATTTT
TRBJ2-1,TRBD1,TRBV30,-,CAWRMTGSKTYNEQFF,TGTGCCTGGAGGATGACAGGGAGCAAGACCTACAATGAGCAGTTCTTC
TRBJ2-3,TRBD2,TRBV6-1,-,CASSGSGRAPDTQYF,TGTGCCAGCAGTGGTAGCGGGAGGGCCCCGGATACGCAGTATTTT
TRBJ2-6,-,TRBV5-1,-,CASSLKPGTSDTGANVLTF,TGCGCCAGCAGTTTGAAACCCGGGACTTCCGATACCGGGGCCAACGTCCTGACTTTC
TRBJ2-1,-,TRBV30,-,CAWSVVRETQFF,TGTGCCTGGAGTGTGGTGCGGGAAACGCAGTTCTTC
TRBJ2-1,-,TRBV11-2,-,CASSARFWGSSNEQFF,TGTGCCAGCAGCGCCAGATTTTGGGGGAGCAGCAATGAGCAGTTCTTC
TRBJ1-5,-,TRBV6-6,-,CASRSDIYQPQHF,TGTGCCAGCAGGTCCGACATTTATCAGCCCCAGCATTTT
TRBJ2-7,-,TRBV6-5,-,CASSPRRLGEQYF,TGTGCCAGCAGCCCTAGACGTCTAGGAGAGCAGTACTTC
TRBJ1-2,-,TRBV7-2,-,CASSFKRGYTF,TGTGCCAGCAGCTTTAAACGGGGCTACACCTTC
TRBJ2-1,TRBD2,TRBV7-2,-,CASSFTSGIYNEQFF,TGTGCCAGCAGCTTTACTAGCGGAATATACAATGAGCAGTTCTTC
TRBJ2-2,-,TRBV14,-,CASSPPRRQNTGELFF,TGTGCCAGCAGCCCGCCCCGGCGGCAGAACACCGGGGAGCTGTTTTTT
TRBJ1-4,TRBD1,TRBV2,-,CASGTGPTNEKLFF,TGTGCCAGCGGGACAGGGCCAACTAATGAAAAACTGTTTTTT
TRBJ1-3,-,TRBV5-4,-,CASRGVGNTIYF,TGTGCCAGCAGAGGGGTCGGAAACACCATATATTTT
TRBJ2-7,-,TRBV9,-,CASSVREGWAGEQYF,TGTGCCAGCAGCGTACGTGAGGGCTGGGCCGGCGAGCAGTACTTC
TRBJ2-5,-,TRBV7-9,-,CASSLREGTQYF,TGTGCCAGCAGCTTGAGAGAAGGGACCCAGTACTTC
TRBJ1-2,TRBD1,TRBV7-3,-,CASSSKGQIYGYTF,TGTGCCAGCAGCTCTAAGGGACAGATCTATGGCTACACCTTC
TRBJ1-3,-,TRBV5-1,-,CASSLGQGNTIYF,TGCGCCAGCAGCCTGGGACAAGGAAACACCATATATTTT
TRBJ2-1,-,TRBV5-6,-,CASSPGLFSSYNEQFF,TGTGCCAGCAGCCCGGGACTCTTCAGCTCCTACAATGAGCAGTTCTTC
TRBJ2-7,TRBD2,TRBV27,-,CASKLSPAGVPSPTGEQYF,TGTGCCAGCAAGCTCTCTCCAGCGGGAGTTCCGAGCCCTACGGGCGAGCAGTACTTC
TRBJ2-4,TRBD1,TRBV2,-,CASRRQGRDIQYF,TGTGCCAGCAGACGACAGGGAAGAGACATTCAGTACTTC
TRBJ2-5,TRBD2,TRBV7-8,-,CASSFGTSGQETQYF,TGTGCCAGCAGCTTCGGGACTAGCGGACAAGAGACCCAGTACTTC
TRBJ2-7,-,TRBV25-1,-,CASSEWGSTYEQYF,TGTGCCAGCAGTGAATGGGGCAGCACCTACGAGCAGTACTTC
TRBJ2-2,-,TRBV19,-,CASSSGASGNTGELFF,TGTGCCAGTAGCTCGGGGGCTAGCGGGAACACCGGGGAGCTGTTTTTT
TRBJ1-3,TRBD1,TRBV18,-,CASSPRQGGNTIYF,TGTGCCAGCTCACCTCGACAGGGAGGAAACACCATATATTTT
TRBJ2-1,TRBD2,TRBV5-1,-,CASSPLGGSTYNEQFF,TGCGCCAGCTCCCCGCTAGGCGGGAGCACCTACAATGAGCAGTTCTTC
TRBJ1-2,TRBD1,TRBV7-2,-,CASSLRRDSNYGYTF,TGTGCCAGCAGCTTAAGAAGGGACAGTAACTATGGCTACACCTTC
TRBJ2-1,-,TRBV28,-,CASSSGLKEFF,TGTGCCAGCAGTTCGGGTCTCAAGGAGTTCTTC
TRBJ2-7,TRBD2,TRBV6-6,-,CASSYSVAGNYEQYF,TGTGCCAGCAGTTACTCGGTAGCGGGGAACTACGAGCAGTACTTC
TRBJ1-4,TRBD1,TRBV27,-,CASSLRVMDRGARSEKLFF,TGTGCCAGCAGTTTAAGAGTGATGGACAGGGGGGCCCGGAGTGAAAAACTGTTTTTT
TRBJ2-3,-,TRBV28,-,CASSFVGVSTDTQYF,TGTGCCAGCAGTTTCGTTGGGGTTAGCACAGATACGCAGTATTTT
TRBJ2-1,TRBD2,TRBV19,-,CASISGESVSHEQFF,TGTGCCAGTATCAGCGGGGAGTCGGTGAGCCATGAGCAGTTCTTC
TRBJ2-7,-,TRBV27,-,CASSRDNYYEQYF,TGTGCCAGCAGTCGGGACAACTACTACGAGCAGTACTTC
TRBJ2-3,TRBD1,TRBV18,-,CASSPVGQGLVDTQYF,TGTGCCAGCTCACCGGTGGGACAGGGGTTAGTGGATACGCAGTATTTT
TRBJ1-1,-,TRBV10-3,-,CATSPEGTEAFF,TGTGCCACCTCCCCTGAAGGCACTGAAGCTTTCTTT
TRBJ2-5,-,TRBV6-1,-,CASRPTGGRMETQYF,TGTGCCAGCAGACCTACAGGAGGGCGGATGGAGACCCAGTACTTC
TRBJ2-7,-,TRBV9,-,CASSVDWGAGYEQYF,TGTGCCAGCAGCGTAGACTGGGGGGCCGGGTACGAGCAGTACTTC
TRBJ2-1,TRBD2,TRBV4-1,-,CASSPSGLASYNEQFF,TGCGCCAGCAGCCCGTCCGGACTAGCCTCCTACAATGAGCAGTTCTTC
TRBJ2-7,TRBD1,TRBV7-2,-,CASSLRFRTGGAYEQYF,TGTGCCAGCAGCCTCCGGTTTCGGACAGGGGGGGCCTACGAGCAGTACTTC
TRBJ2-2,TRBD2,TRBV9,-,CASSAAGRSAGELFF,TGTGCCAGCAGCGCAGCGGGAAGGTCAGCCGGGGAGCTGTTTTTT
TRBJ2-5,TRBD2,TRBV28,once,CASSPGLAGVETQYF,TGTGCCAGCAGTCCGGGACTAGCGGGAGTTGAGACCCAGTACTTC